The sequence of this T cell receptor beta chain was determined in a study of sequential checkpoint blockade in melanoma. Whole-study context: After both sequences, patients received maintenance nivolumab.

Some clones are missing from TCRdb's copy, which holds only in-frame ones; the method was immunoSEQ multiplex PCR. There are about 40,000 clones in the sample; 86% occur only once, and around 12% lies in the top ten. From germline, CDR1 is LNHDA and CDR2 SQIVND (reference sequence). This CDR3 has 15 amino acids. Losses at the gene ends were 7 bases for V and 3 bases for J; bases not matched to a gene: 9. Treatment in this sample: randomized to nivolumab then ipilimumab (arm A) or the reverse (arm B). From thawed PBMCs, live CD3+CD8+ cells negative for CD19 and CD56 were sorted. This chain links TRBV19 with TRBJ1-5, with 7 nucleotides matching TRBD1. The sequence was collected from a human donor with melanoma. The source material was CD8+ T cells sorted from blood (inferred from file names), sampled from a patient given nivolumab and ipilimumab in sequence. In DNA form, the CDR3 reads TGTGCCAGTACTTTGGACAGGACAGTCAATCAGCCCCAGCATTTT. Translated: CASTLDRTVNQPQHF.